This TCR beta chain was found in a study of Graves' ophthalmopathy and Graves' hyperthyroidism (dated by TCRdb to the late 2010s). With respect to the entire study: Peripheral blood was collected before any treatment was given, at the time of initial diagnosis. In five or six hyperthyroidism patients, the T-cell repertoire of thyroid tissue was compared with the T-cell repertoire of blood. For independent validation, a separate cohort was made up of 18 hyperthyroidism patients plus 17 patients who later progressed from hyperthyroidism to ophthalmopathy. Following sample collection, hyperthyroidism patients were given methimazole at a starting dose of 30 mg daily, and ophthalmopathy patients were given high-dose intravenous methylprednisolone. To explore V-J signatures distinguishing ophthalmopathy from hyperthyroidism, a discovery set of about a hundred patients (about 43 ophthalmopathy, 55 to 60 stable hyperthyroidism) was enrolled. In total, 135 blood samples were TCR-sequenced: approximately 42 ophthalmopathy, 80 or so hyperthyroidism and roughly 17 hyperthyroidism-to-ophthalmopathy patients. To tell Graves' ophthalmopathy apart from Graves' hyperthyroidism, and to predict which patients would progress to ophthalmopathy, the study relied on TCR beta repertoire signatures.

This clonotype was counted at least ten times. Its antigen specificity is not known. No qualities accompany the bases; no much larger clone lies one base away. For repertoire sequencing, TCR beta CDR3 regions were amplified from RNA transcripts. A first-round RT-PCR used HTBI primers with the Qiagen OneStep RT-PCR kit, followed by a second-round multiplex PCR, size selection and purification. Libraries were sequenced paired-end with 100 bp reads on an Illumina HiSeq2000. The paper's data handling went like this. SOAPnuke was used to process the reads, throwing out any read that had adapters, had uncalled bases, had a mean Phred below 15, or lacked an exact constant-primer or identifier match. COPE v1.2.5 was used to merge high-quality paired reads. Clonotypes were defined as unique nucleotide sequences and were aligned to IMGT TRB V, D and J references using MiTCR v1.1. The analysis was limited to V-J combinations with a frequency above 0.0001, which together covered approximately 99% of repertoires. A TCR clonal expansion and chaos score per V-J combination was defined as the ratio of F50 clonal expansion to chaos observed in the TCRdist matrix. Welch's t-statistics and random forest were used to reduce the features to approximately 13 V-J combinations, which were then used as input to a naive Bayes classifier. Thyroid-blood repertoire similarity was quantified with the Morisita-Horn index. TCRdb took the public reads, trimmed them with fastp at Q25, ran MiXCR for clone calling and kept in-frame beta chains. Rows are unified per CDR3 protein, each entry keeping the most common DNA and genes. These V and J calls derive from TCRdb rather than the authors' analysis. The sample table shows more than 300,000 distinct CDR3 sequences, and about a sixth are seen once. The ten most abundant clones make up roughly 2.4% of the sample.

Hyperthyroidism was considered stable if no progression to ophthalmopathy occurred within 18 months of follow-up. The hyperthyroidism patients were 18 to 65 years old and newly diagnosed, with a disease duration of less than 2 months. Patients were excluded if they had other autoimmune diseases, uncontrolled infections, pregnancy or lactation. Diagnosis was based on clinical symptoms, serum thyroxine, TRAb, thyroid ultrasound and orbital computed tomography. Ficoll-Paque density gradient centrifugation was used to isolate PBMCs from approximately 10 ml of fresh peripheral blood. Trizol reagent was used to extract the total RNA, and its quality was then checked on an Agilent 2100 Bioanalyzer. General findings and caveats noted by the study authors: In validation, the model predicted ophthalmopathy progression with about 71% sensitivity and 72.22% specificity; some twelve predicted patients were CT-confirmed with GO in a median of roughly 6.8 months. In cross-validation, the 13-signature model distinguished ophthalmopathy from stable hyperthyroidism with about 90% sensitivity and approximately 81% specificity, while in the test set the corresponding values were 80% and 75%. Most expanded thyroid clonotypes with frequency above 0.001 were also detected in blood, suggesting blood repertoires may reflect the thyroid immune response. Sample size was not predetermined statistically, and investigators were not blinded to group allocation.

Trimming takes 4 bases from V and 7 bases from J, and the germline ends sit 10 bases apart. Taken from the germline V gene, the CDR1 and CDR2 loops are SNHLY and FYNNEI. CDR3 length: 12 amino acids, cysteine to phenylalanine. Only the CDR3 portion is preserved as DNA: 36 bases, with reading frame beginning at the first base. Sequencing used peripheral blood. Recombination linked TRBV2 to TRBJ1-2; the D gene is not confidently resolved. The origin of this receptor is an adult woman with stable Graves' hyperthyroidism. The DNA sequence is TGTGCCAGCAGTGCATTACCCAGTGGCTACACCTTC. Its protein is CASSALPSGYTF.